These 8 T cell receptor beta chains share one sample of origin, sequenced in a study of response to subunit inactivated influenza vaccine. TCRdb analysed the RT-PCR reads with MiXCR anew, one entry per CDR3 protein. The table has about 780,000 distinct CDR3 sequences, 18% seen once. The source was PBMCs from blood, collected about 5 days after vaccination. These receptors all come from a man in his forties or fifties who received an inactivated influenza vaccine.

At least ten counts were recorded for this clonotype. The rearrangement links TRBV20-1 to TRBJ2-3; TRBD1 might be the D (6 bases). V lost 2 bases and J lost 4, with 16 bases in between. Germline V gene data show CDR1 as DFQATT and CDR2 as SNEGSKA (reference sequence). The CDR3 length is 15 residues. CDR3 DNA sequence: TGCAGTGCTAGACGACCCATTGGGGGCCCAGATACGCAGTATTTT. Translation gives CSARRPIGGPDTQYF.

This clonotype was detected ten times or more. The chain links TRBV7-2 to TRBJ2-1, with a weak D call TRBD2 (5 bases). V lost 7 bases, J lost 7 bases, and 14 bases lay in between. Germline CDR1 and CDR2: SGHTA and FQGNSA. The length of the CDR3 is 13 residues. CDR3 coding DNA: TGTGCCAGCAATATTGGAGGCTTAAATGAGCAGTTCTTC. This gives the protein CASNIGGLNEQFF.

The rearrangement joins TRBV20-1 to TRBJ2-3, with D possibly TRBD2 on 7 matching bases. This CDR3 region has 14 residues. The V and J ends lost 3 bases and 4 bases respectively, with 14 bases between them. Per germline, CDR1 DFQATT and CDR2 SNEGSKA (reference sequence). CDR3 coding DNA: TGCAGTGCTAGCAAGGGGGGGTCCGCAGATACGCAGTATTTT. This sequence encodes CSASKGGSADTQYF.

This clonotype has just one count. The genes are TRBV11-2 and TRBJ2-7, with TRBD2 identical over 8 bases. Unmatched junction bases numbered 6, after V lost 4 bases and J lost 4 bases. Germline V gene lookup returns CDR1 SGHAT and CDR2 FQNNGV. The CDR3 is made up of 14 amino acids. The CDR3 is CASSSSPGGYEQYF. As DNA, the CDR3 is TGTGCCAGCAGCTCCAGTCCGGGGGGGTACGAGCAGTACTTC.

This clonotype came up many times. The chain employs TRBV6-1 and TRBJ2-3, with D perhaps TRBD1 (6 bases). CDR1 is MNHNS, CDR2 SASEGT, per germline. Trimming removed 6 bases at V and 4 bases at J, with 20 bases between. The CDR3 is 16 amino acids. CDR3 nucleotides: TGTGCCAGCAGAAGATCAGGGGTTTCCCTTGCAGATACGCAGTATTTT. This codes for CASRRSGVSLADTQYF.

This clonotype was seen a few times. V usage is TRBV15 and J usage is TRBJ2-4; no firm D call. CDR1 is LNHNV, CDR2 YYDKDF, per germline (reference sequence). Trimming pared 1 base from V and 5 bases from J, leaving 12 bases between. This CDR3 has 15 residues. The CDR3 is CATSRAIGGENIQYF. In DNA, the CDR3 is TGTGCCACCAGCAGAGCGATCGGTGGTGAAAACATTCAGTACTTC.

Regarding this clonotype: Just one base apart from a much larger clone, this may be a read error. The chain is built from TRBV28 and TRBJ1-1; TRBD1 aligns across 9 bases. Germline CDR1 reads MDHEN; CDR2 reads SYDVKM. This CDR3 comprises 15 residues. V lost 7 bases to trimming and J lost 3 bases; unmatched junction nucleotides: 9. The CDR3 here is CASTLGGTGHTEAFF. CDR3 bases: TGTGCCAGCACTCTCGGGGGGACAGGGCACACTGAAGCTTTCTTT.

This clonotype was seen many times. This sequence joins TRBV29-1 and TRBJ2-7; D may be TRBD1 (6 bases). Germline V CDR1 and CDR2: SQVTM, ANQGSEA. The CDR3 runs to 13 residues. Trimming took 0 bases from V and 5 from J, leaving 11 bases between them. CDR3 residues: CSVEDLDSDEQYF. In DNA, the CDR3 is TGCAGCGTTGAAGATCTGGACAGTGACGAGCAGTACTTC.